The next 9 T cell receptor beta chains were all read from a single sample in a study of T cell responses to AZD1222 COVID-19 vaccine. Clones were read by immunoSEQ multiplex PCR, and TCRdb kept only the in-frame ones, dropping some. The sample records tens of thousands of clones, around 85% being singletons. Sequenced material: peripheral blood, taken on day 0 of MenACWY control vaccination. These receptors were obtained from an adult in good health.

The chain carries TRBV4-2 and TRBJ1-2; no definite D call. Germline CDR1 reads LGHNA; CDR2 reads YNFKEQ. This CDR3 has 17 amino acids. Trimming took off 7 bases at V and 0 bases at J, with 21 bases between the two ends. The CDR3 coding sequence is TGTGCCAGCACCCTGTACCAAGGAGGGCGAGCTAACTATGGCTACACCTTC. Residues: CASTLYQGGRANYGYTF.

The table lists this clone with a count of one. The genes are TRBV4-1 and TRBJ2-7, with TRBD1 matching over 7 bases. Germline CDR1 MGHRA, CDR2 YSYEKL. The CDR3 totals 18 residues. V lost 3 bases and J lost 0; bases outside the gene matches: 14. Written as DNA, the CDR3 is TGCGCCAGCAGCCACCAACCCTCCCCGACAGGGAGCTCCTACGAGCAGTACTTC. Translated: CASSHQPSPTGSSYEQYF.

The chain links TRBV7-9 to TRBJ2-7; D not certain. Deletions cut 5 bases from V and 4 bases from J, with 18 bases between. Per the germline V gene, CDR1 is SEHNR and CDR2 is FQNEAQ (reference sequence). This CDR3 comprises 15 residues. The CDR3 sequence: CASSLLSGYGYEQYF. The CDR3, as DNA: TGTGCCAGCAGCCTATTGTCGGGCTACGGGTACGAGCAGTACTTC.

In regard to this clone: The sample holds other DNA sequences that translate to the same CDR3. The CDR3 nucleotides read TGTGCCAGCAGCCAAGGACTAGCGGTTTTAAATGAGCAGTTCTTC. Encoded protein: CASSQGLAVLNEQFF. The chain uses TRBV3-1 (or the pseudogene TRBV3-2) and TRBJ2-1; 9 bases match TRBD2. The germline gives CDR1 LGHDT, CDR2 YNNKEL (reference sequence). This CDR3 has 15 amino acids. V trimming: 1 base; J trimming: 7 bases; junction bases outside the gene matches: 5.

As DNA, the CDR3 is TGTGCCACCAGTGGGGGACACATCACTGAAGCTTTCTTT. Residues: CATSGGHITEAFF. The chain is built from TRBV24-1 and TRBJ1-1; weak D call: TRBD1 (6 bases). The CDR3 totals 13 residues. V was clipped by 5 bases and J by 4 bases, with 10 bases between them. Germline values: CDR1 KGHDR, CDR2 SFDVKD.

The chain is built from TRBV12-3 or TRBV12-4 and TRBJ1-5; unclear D gene. There are 13 residues in the CDR3. V was trimmed by 6 bases and J by 0 bases, leaving 6 bases between them. CDR3 sequence (DNA): TGTGCCAGCAGCTACCTTAGCAATCAGCCCCAGCATTTT. Its translation is CASSYLSNQPQHF.

This chain links TRBV25-1 with TRBJ1-1; perhaps TRBD1 as D (6 bases). Germline V gene lookup returns CDR1 MGHDK and CDR2 SYGVNS. This CDR3 has 13 residues. Trimming took off 4 bases at V and 6 bases at J, with 12 bases between the two ends. The CDR3: CASSGIRGSEAFF. The DNA of the CDR3 is TGTGCCAGCAGTGGTATCAGGGGCTCTGAAGCTTTCTTT.

The rearrangement links TRBV15 to TRBJ2-2, with TRBD1 matching 8 bases. Germline V CDR1 and CDR2: LNHNV, YYDKDF (reference sequence). The CDR3 is made up of 17 amino acids. V lost 5 bases to trimming and J lost 5 bases; unmatched junction nucleotides: 13. The CDR3 sequence is CATSPGPRDRFTGELFF. The CDR3, as DNA: TGTGCCACCAGCCCTGGCCCCCGGGACAGGTTTACCGGGGAGCTGTTTTTT. The variable domain in full, completed from reference TRBV15 and TRBJ2-2, reads DAMVIQNPRYQVTQFGKPVTLSCSQTLNHNVMYWYQQKSSQAPKLLFHYYDKDFNNEADTPDNFQSRRPNTSFCFLDIRSPGLGDTAMYLCATSPGPRDRFTGELFFGEGSRLTVL.

For the CDR3, the DNA is TGTGCCAGTATGCCCGACCAGACAGGTCTCTCTGGAAACACCATATATTTT. Its translation: CASMPDQTGLSGNTIYF. The chain links TRBV19 to TRBJ1-3; tentatively, D is TRBD1 (6 bases). The germline gives CDR1 LNHDA, CDR2 SQIVND (reference sequence). This CDR3 has 17 amino acids. The germline V and J ends were trimmed by 7 bases and 0 bases, with 19 bases remaining between them.